This T cell receptor (beta chain) was sequenced in a study of blood T cell repertoires in COVID-19. Study information: Sites in the United States, Italy and Spain provided acute and convalescent COVID-19 samples. Sample material is recorded as cDNA or gDNA derived from T cells, B-cell-depleted T cells, or PBMCs.

The CDR3 has 16 residues. Germline V gives CDR1 SGHRS, CDR2 YFSETQ. Trimming removed 0 bases from V and 5 bases from J, with 14 bases in between. Authors' processing steps: Amplification from reference gene primers served as the basis for estimated nucleated cell counts. Generated by immunoSEQ multiplex PCR, the TCRdb table keeps only in-frame clones and is missing some. V and J calls and clone size come straight from that table; D and trimming were deduced from the DNA. The sample lists 150,000 to 200,000 clones, approximately 83% occurring once. This sequence originates from a human donor with active or convalescent COVID-19. The donor label of this sample is uncertain. The sample comprised peripheral blood. The rearrangement uses TRBV5-1 and TRBJ2-2; D might be TRBD2 (6 bases). The CDR3 sequence: CASSLVSGDRTGELFF. The CDR3 nucleotides are TGCGCCAGCAGCTTGGTATCGGGGGATCGGACCGGGGAGCTGTTTTTT.